This TCR beta chain originates from a study of cytomegalovirus exposure and HLA in healthy donors. Looking at the study overall: A subsequent analysis reported that the 120 or so validation repertoires were produced on the same platform that had also been used for the 500 to 700 first-cohort repertoires. Findings of the study overall: A subsequent analysis found that TCR clusters from the first cohort also tended to co-occur in the approximately 130 validation repertoires, with about 94% of cluster scores above 0. TCR beta chains numbering approximately 150 were designated cytomegalovirus-associated. Rarity marked most TCR sequences, yet some public TCRs occurred in many donors.

The data were produced by immunoSEQ multiplex PCR, yet TCRdb's version contains in-frame clones alone and is incomplete. The sample holds under 80,000 clones, more than 80% seen once. Germline V gives CDR1 SEHNR, CDR2 FQNEAQ (reference sequence). The CDR3 runs 15 residues. V lost 7 bases, J lost 4 bases, and 8 bases stayed unmatched. With respect to this clone: Its antigen is not identified.

What was sequenced was PBMCs. The source is a woman in her late teens or twenties in good health and CMV-seronegative. The chain carries TRBV7-9 and TRBJ2-7, with 12 bases that match TRBD2. The CDR3 bases are TGTGCCAGCACTCCCTCTAGCGGGGGGGCTTACGAGCAGTACTTC. It yields the protein CASTPSSGGAYEQYF.